The 19 T cell receptor beta chains reported below all come from one sample, sequenced in a study of cytomegalovirus exposure and HLA in healthy donors. In the PCR, 60 Vbeta and 13 Jbeta primers were used. The method was immunoSEQ multiplex PCR; TCRdb's version includes in-frame clones alone and lacks a portion of them. This sample carries 180,000 or so clones, around 78% of them seen once, and the ten largest clones take roughly 1.6%. Sequenced sample: PBMCs. The receptors derive from a man younger than 35 in good health and CMV-seronegative.

The J gene is TRBJ1-3, the V gene TRBV2; 8 bases match TRBD1. Germline values: CDR1 SNHLY, CDR2 FYNNEI. After removal of 5 bases from V and 4 bases from J, the junction contained 7 bases not matched to a gene. The CDR3 consists of 15 residues. This CDR3 is CASSPDRGIGNTIYF. The CDR3 DNA reads TGTGCCAGCAGTCCTGACAGGGGTATAGGAAACACCATATATTTT. Full variable domain (rest looked up from reference TRBV2 and TRBJ1-3): EPEVTQTPSHQVTQMGQEVILRCVPISNHLYFYWYRQILGQKVEFLVSFYNNEISEKSEIFDDQFSVERPDGSNFTLKIRSTKLEDSAMYFCASSPDRGIGNTIYFGEGSWLTVV.

This rearrangement joins TRBV30 to TRBJ2-7, with TRBD1 matching 11 bases. Germline lookup yields CDR1 GTSNPN and CDR2 SVGIG (reference sequence). V shed 5 bases and J 6 bases; nucleotides not matched to a gene: 6. This CDR3 region has 13 residues. The CDR3 loop is CAWRPGTGGEQYF. The CDR3 nucleotides read TGTGCCTGGCGTCCCGGGACAGGGGGCGAGCAGTACTTC.

The chain uses TRBV19 and TRBJ1-5; TRBD1 is a possible D gene (6 bases). Trimming stripped 4 bases from V and 1 base from J, with 14 bases between. The CDR3 is 16 residues long. CDR1 LNHDA and CDR2 SQIVND come from the germline V gene (reference sequence). The CDR3 sequence is CASSRAGTYSNQPQHF. The CDR3 bases are TGTGCCAGTAGTAGGGCCGGGACATACAGCAATCAGCCCCAGCATTTT.

This chain uses TRBV28 with TRBJ2-6, with D possibly matching TRBD1 (5 bases). Germline assignment: CDR1 MDHEN and CDR2 SYDVKM. Deletions cut 1 base from V and 1 base from J, with 8 bases between. The CDR3 covers 16 residues. CDR3 residues: CASSLSPGSGANVLTF. CDR3 in DNA: TGTGCCAGCAGTTTATCCCCAGGGTCTGGGGCCAACGTCCTGACTTTC.

The chain links TRBV6-1 to TRBJ2-1; 11 bases align to TRBD2. The J segment lost 2 bases and the V segment lost 5 bases, leaving 2 bases of the junction unmatched. The CDR3 contains 15 residues. Germline V gene sequence: CDR1 MNHNS, CDR2 SASEGT. This chain's CDR3 is CASSPGLAAYNEQFF. CDR3 DNA sequence: TGTGCCAGCAGTCCGGGACTAGCGGCCTACAATGAGCAGTTCTTC.

This chain links TRBV19 with TRBJ1-2; 10 bases line up with TRBD1. Germline CDR1 is LNHDA and CDR2 is SQIVND (reference sequence). CDR3 size: 15 residues. J was trimmed by 6 bases and V by 7 bases; bases with no gene match: 11. CDR3 in DNA: TGTGCCAGTACCCCGGACAGGGGGGAGAAGGATGGCTACACCTTC. Translation gives CASTPDRGEKDGYTF.

This sequence joins TRBV5-6 and TRBJ2-7, with D tentatively TRBD2 (7 bases). The CDR3 extends over 13 amino acids. Germline V gives CDR1 SGHDT, CDR2 YYEEEE. V lost 0 bases and J 6 bases, leaving 10 bases between the germline ends. The DNA for the CDR3 is TGTGCCAGCAGCTTGGTGGGAGGGGGCGAGCAGTACTTC. It yields the protein CASSLVGGGEQYF. The entire variable domain, with the rest obtained from reference TRBV5-6 and TRBJ2-7, is as follows: DAGVTQSPTHLIKTRGQQVTLRCSPKSGHDTVSWYQQALGQGPQFIFQYYEEEERQRGNFPDRFSGHQFPNYSSELNVNALLLGDSALYLCASSLVGGGEQYFGPGTRLTVT.

The chain employs TRBV10-3 and TRBJ1-4; D gene ambiguous. The ends were cut back, 4 bases at V and 10 bases at J, with 16 bases in the middle. Germline loops: CDR1 ENHRY, CDR2 SYGVKD. The CDR3 has 14 residues. CDR3 in DNA: TGTGCCATCAGTGCCAGCTCGGGTCCGGGAAAACTGTTTTTT. As protein: CAISASSGPGKLFF.

This chain uses TRBV5-6 with TRBJ2-3; D is uncertain. The CDR3 length is 17 residues. Germline loops: CDR1 SGHDT, CDR2 YYEEEE. V was trimmed by 2 bases and J by 1 base, leaving 17 bases between them. This CDR3 reads CASSFLPHSFRTDTQYF. Here the CDR3 DNA reads TGTGCCAGCAGCTTCCTTCCTCATAGCTTTCGCACAGATACGCAGTATTTT.

V usage is TRBV9 and J usage is TRBJ2-7; the match to TRBD2 covers 9 bases. This CDR3 contains 14 residues. CDR1 SGDLS and CDR2 YYNGEE come from the germline V gene. The V and J ends lost 1 base and 10 bases, in that order; junction bases with no gene match: 9. CDR3 bases: TGTGCCAGCAGCGTACGGGAGGCGGGAGGGCCACAGTACTTC. Its protein product is CASSVREAGGPQYF.

A single count supports this clone. The gene calls are TRBV6-5 and TRBJ2-5; 14 bases align to TRBD2. Germline V gene lookup returns CDR1 MNHEY and CDR2 SVGAGI. With V trimmed by 5 bases and J by 7 bases, 3 bases remained unmatched. The CDR3 contains 14 residues. The CDR3 DNA sequence: TGTGCCAGCAGTGCCGGGACTAGCGGGGGGACCCAGTACTTC. Its protein is CASSAGTSGGTQYF.

The sample holds a few counts of this clone. J is TRBJ2-2 and V is TRBV6-6; 7 nucleotides line up with TRBD1. Losses at the gene ends were 9 bases for V and 0 bases for J; bases not matched to a gene: 4. Germline CDR1 and CDR2: MNHNY and SVGAGI (reference sequence). This CDR3 spans 14 amino acids. The CDR3 region has the DNA TGTGCCAGTTACAGGGGATCGAACACCGGGGAGCTGTTTTTT. Protein sequence: CASYRGSNTGELFF.

This chain uses TRBV2 with TRBJ2-2, with TRBD1 matching over 7 bases. The CDR3 consists of 19 residues. In germline, CDR1 is SNHLY, CDR2 FYNNEI. V lost 3 bases, J lost 0 bases, and 13 bases stayed unmatched. The CDR3 sequence: CASSDKFPGTATNTGELFF. The CDR3 DNA is TGTGCCAGCAGTGACAAATTTCCCGGGACAGCTACGAACACCGGGGAGCTGTTTTTT.

The chain uses TRBV10-1 and TRBJ2-7; possible D gene TRBD2, 5 bases. The CDR3 sequence is 13 residues long. CDR1 and CDR2 (germline): WNHNN, SYGVQD (reference sequence). The V gene lost 5 bases and the J gene lost 6 bases, with 14 bases spanning the gap. CDR3: CASSSSGGGEQYF. The CDR3 coding sequence is TGCGCCAGCAGTAGCAGCGGAGGAGGCGAGCAGTACTTC.

The rearrangement joins TRBV5-6 to TRBJ2-3; D unresolved. The CDR3 totals 13 residues. Between the trimmed V and J ends, which lost 2 bases and 8 bases, there was a span of 12 bases. The germline V gene has CDR1 SGHDT and CDR2 YYEEEE. CDR3 sequence: CASSLAHRGTQYF. CDR3 nucleotides: TGTGCCAGCAGCTTAGCCCATCGCGGTACGCAGTATTTT.

The chain carries TRBV9 and TRBJ2-3; 7 nucleotides agree with TRBD2. CDR1 SGDLS and CDR2 YYNGEE come from the germline V gene. After removal of 0 bases from V and 7 bases from J, the junction contained 11 bases not matched to a gene. The CDR3 contains 16 residues. The CDR3 bases are TGTGCCAGCAGCGTAGCGGTAGCGGAGGGAGGGAATACGCAGTATTTT. The encoded protein is CASSVAVAEGGNTQYF.

This chain connects TRBV18 to TRBJ2-7; 16 bases match TRBD2. This CDR3 region has 18 residues. J gave up 8 bases and V 3 bases, and 13 bases lay outside the gene matches. CDR1 KGHSH and CDR2 LQKENI come from the germline V gene. CDR3 region: CASSPKGLAGGHPSQQYF. The CDR3 nucleotides are TGTGCCAGCTCACCGAAGGGACTAGCGGGGGGGCACCCTTCGCAGCAGTACTTC. Full variable domain (rest looked up from reference TRBV18 and TRBJ2-7): NAGVMQNPRHLVRRRGQEARLRCSPMKGHSHVYWYRQLPEEGLKFMVYLQKENIIDESGMPKERFSAEFPKEGPSILRIQQVVRGDSAAYFCASSPKGLAGGHPSQQYFGPGTRLTVT.

On this clone itself: The same CDR3 also results from other DNA sequences found in this sample. The V call is TRBV6-1, the J call TRBJ1-5; TRBD1 matches at 7 bases. CDR3 length equals 12 residues. Germline assignment: CDR1 MNHNS and CDR2 SASEGT. Trimming cost V 6 bases and J 4 bases; bases outside gene matches: 0. The CDR3 DNA reads TGTGCCAGCAGGACAGGGAATCAGCCCCAGCATTTT. This translates into CASRTGNQPQHF.

This clone was detected a few times. This chain uses TRBV2 with TRBJ2-7, with D possibly being TRBD2 (6 bases). Trimming took off 2 bases at V and 2 bases at J, with 13 bases between the two ends. The germline V gene has CDR1 SNHLY and CDR2 FYNNEI. The CDR3 sequence is 15 residues long. The DNA of the CDR3 is TGTGCCAGCAGTGAAAGGGAGCCTAGCGCCTACGAGCAGTACTTC. Translation: CASSEREPSAYEQYF.